This TCR beta chain was observed in a study of kidney transplant recipient with SARS-CoV-2 infection. TCRdb redid the calling of the reads with MiXCR, one entry per CDR3 protein. Here the sample spans fewer than 250,000 distinct CDR3 sequences, less than 35% being singletons. Trimming removed 7 bases from V and 6 bases from J, with 25 bases in between. The CDR3 is 16 amino acids. This receptor was identified in a male patient younger than 45 who had COVID-19 and was a kidney transplant recipient. These T cells may partly come from the graft donor. The V call is TRBV5-3, the J call TRBJ1-2; unclear D gene. TRBV5-3 is an ORF, with its function uncertain. The sample in question was a blood sample, obtained at baseline and between days 110 and 120 from a kidney transplant recipient. The CDR3 DNA reads as TGTGCCAGAGTAAAAGTAGTGGTGAGAAAGACCCATGGCTACACCTTC. The encoded protein is CARVKVVVRKTHGYTF.